Below are 26 T cell receptor beta chains sequenced from a single sample in a study of radiation and T cells in renal cell carcinoma. The time point: blood 2 weeks post-SBRT. The treatment: 15 Gy SBRT to primary tumor, nephrectomy 4 weeks later. The protocol was immunoSEQ multiplex PCR, while the TCRdb copy is restricted to in-frame clones and leaves out a portion. The data hold 60,000 to 80,000 clones, with 82% observed a single time. The sequences come from blood, collected from a patient whose treatment included radiotherapy and nephrectomy. These receptors came from a man in his 60s with renal cell carcinoma.

V gene TRBV29-1 combines with J gene TRBJ2-2; 11 bases align to TRBD1. CDR1 is SQVTM and CDR2 is ANQGSEA in the germline V gene. The CDR3 consists of 15 residues. With V trimmed by 6 bases and J by 4 bases, 7 bases remained unmatched. The CDR3 nucleotides read TGCAGCGTCGCAGGGGACAGGGGGGTCACCGGGGAGCTGTTTTTT. This codes for CSVAGDRGVTGELFF.

Here the CDR3 reads CASTPNFGGLNTEAFF. CDR3 nucleotide sequence: TGTGCCAGTACCCCAAATTTCGGGGGCCTGAACACTGAAGCTTTCTTT. The J gene is TRBJ1-1, the V gene TRBV19; the D gene is possibly TRBD1 (6 bases). Trimming took off 7 bases at V and 0 bases at J, with 18 bases between the two ends. The germline gives CDR1 LNHDA, CDR2 SQIVND (reference sequence). The CDR3 spans 16 residues.

This clone is medium-sized (0.01 to 0.1%) by share. The V and J genes are TRBV18 and TRBJ1-1, with a weak D call TRBD1 (5 bases). This CDR3 contains 11 residues. CDR1 and CDR2 (germline): KGHSH, LQKENI. V shed 6 bases and J shed 8 bases, with 10 bases lying between them. The CDR3 DNA reads as TGTGCCAGCTCTCCCGGACACGAAGCTTTCTTT. Translating it yields CASSPGHEAFF.

This clone was observed a few times. This chain connects TRBV28 to TRBJ1-2; D remains ambiguous. This CDR3 comprises 13 residues. The germline CDR1 and CDR2 sequences are MDHEN and SYDVKM. V was pared by 2 bases and J by 0 bases, with 4 bases between. This chain's CDR3 is CASSLVANYGYTF. Here the CDR3 DNA reads TGTGCCAGCAGTTTAGTAGCTAACTATGGCTACACCTTC.

Remarks on this clone: Compared with germline, one end of the junction differs, possibly owing to a read error. The genes are TRBV2 and TRBJ2-7; D is undetermined. Germline lookup yields CDR1 SNHLY and CDR2 FYNNEI. The CDR3 has 14 residues. CDR3 protein: CASKPVSRSYAQYF. Here the CDR3 DNA reads TGTGCCAGCAAGCCGGTTAGCCGATCCTACGCGCAGTACTTC.

V is TRBV6-6 and J is TRBJ2-5, with 9 bases fitting TRBD2. CDR1 is MNHNY and CDR2 is SVGAGI in the germline V gene (reference sequence). This CDR3 contains 15 residues. The ends lost 4 bases at V and 4 bases at J; junction bases unmatched: 7. CDR3 sequence (DNA): TGTGCCAGCAGTTGGCAGCGGGAGGTTGCAGAGACCCAGTACTTC. Amino acid sequence: CASSWQREVAETQYF.

There are a few counts of this clone. Its ends do not fully match the called genes, so a read error is possible. The V and J genes are TRBV29-1 and TRBJ2-2; D perhaps matches TRBD2 (5 bases). Germline V gene sequence: CDR1 SQVTM, CDR2 ANQGSEA. The CDR3 sequence is 14 residues long. For the CDR3, the DNA is TGCAGCGTTCAAGAAGGAGGTGACACCGGGGAGCTGTTTTTT. Residues: CSVQEGGDTGELFF.

The V and J genes are TRBV5-1 and TRBJ2-5, with 13 bases matching TRBD2. Germline-derived CDR1 and CDR2 are SGHRS and YFSETQ. The CDR3 has 16 amino acids. V lost 4 bases to trimming and J lost 7 bases; unmatched junction nucleotides: 10. The CDR3 DNA follows: TGCGCCAGCAGCACCCGGACTAGCGGGAGTGGGGCGACCCAGTACTTC. Its translation is CASSTRTSGSGATQYF.

As concerns this clone: Other DNA sequences of this sample code for an identical CDR3. This chain uses TRBV9 with TRBJ2-7, with a weak D call TRBD2 (6 bases). V was clipped by 0 bases and J by 2 bases, with 9 bases between them. This CDR3 contains 14 residues. Germline V CDR1 and CDR2: SGDLS, YYNGEE. CDR3 nucleotides: TGTGCCAGCAGCGTAGGTGGGGGGACCTACGAGCAGTACTTC. Translated, it gives CASSVGGGTYEQYF. The complete variable domain, with remaining parts taken from reference TRBV9 and TRBJ2-7, reads DSGVTQTPKHLITATGQRVTLRCSPRSGDLSVYWYQQSLDQGLQFLIQYYNGEERAKGNILERFSAQQFPDLHSELNLSSLELGDSALYFCASSVGGGTYEQYFGPGTRLTVT.

The chain couples TRBV27 to TRBJ2-1; the D call may be TRBD1 or TRBD2 (6 bases each). Germline CDR1 MNHEY, CDR2 SMNVEV (reference sequence). The CDR3 is 15 residues long. Trimming removed 3 bases from V and 10 bases from J, with 19 bases in between. CDR3 protein: CASSFKGGGDIEQFF. For the CDR3, the DNA is TGTGCCAGCAGTTTTAAAGGAGGGGGAGATATCGAGCAGTTCTTC.

The chain uses TRBV27 and TRBJ2-7; D is possibly TRBD1 or TRBD2 (6 bases each). CDR1 and CDR2 from the germline V gene are MNHEY and SMNVEV (reference sequence). V shed 4 bases and J shed 5 bases, with 12 bases lying between them. CDR3 length equals 13 residues. CDR3: CASSWGARNEQYF. The DNA for the CDR3 is TGTGCCAGCAGTTGGGGGGCGCGGAACGAGCAGTACTTC.

The chain uses TRBV13 and TRBJ2-3, with no clear D. The CDR3 consists of 12 residues. Germline V gene lookup returns CDR1 PRHDT and CDR2 FYEKMQ (reference sequence). V lost 3 bases to trimming and J lost 4 bases, with 5 bases between them. CDR3 residues: CASSFSPDTQYF. The CDR3, as DNA: TGTGCCAGCAGCTTTAGCCCAGATACGCAGTATTTT.

V and J are TRBV5-1 and TRBJ2-3; D ambiguous. The germline V gene encodes CDR1 SGHRS and CDR2 YFSETQ. This CDR3 region has 15 residues. V was pared by 0 bases and J by 0 bases, with 8 bases between. CDR3 coding DNA: TGCGCCAGCAGCTTGGCCTTCAGTAGCACAGATACGCAGTATTTT. Translation gives CASSLAFSSTDTQYF.

The chain is built from TRBV5-5 and TRBJ2-2, with a weak D call TRBD1 (6 bases). This CDR3 contains 15 residues. V was shortened by 4 bases and J by 2 bases, with 12 bases between the two germline ends. Germline V CDR1 and CDR2: SGHKS, YYEKEE (reference sequence). In DNA, the CDR3 is TGTGCCAGCAGCCCCAGGACAGCAAACACCGGGGAGCTGTTTTTT. This codes for CASSPRTANTGELFF.

V and J are TRBV4-3 and TRBJ2-1; D is uncertain. The length of the CDR3 is 15 residues. V was cut by 0 bases and J by 8 bases, with 14 bases left in between. Germline values: CDR1 LGHNA, CDR2 YSLEER. CDR3 sequence: CASSQDPLVGDEQFF. The CDR3 DNA sequence: TGCGCCAGCAGCCAAGATCCCCTAGTAGGTGATGAGCAGTTCTTC.

A remark on this clone: A much larger clone sits a single nucleotide away, making a read error possible. The chain couples TRBV28 to TRBJ2-7, with 9 bases lining up with TRBD1. The germline V gene has CDR1 MDHEN and CDR2 SYDVKM. The CDR3 is 14 residues long. The V segment lost 5 bases and the J segment 0 bases; nucleotides outside the gene matches: 2. The CDR3 spells CASSGTGSSYEQYF. The DNA of the CDR3 is TGTGCCAGCAGTGGGACAGGGAGCTCCTACGAGCAGTACTTC.

This sequence joins TRBV29-1 and TRBJ2-7; TRBD1 agrees at 11 bases. CDR3 length: 14 residues. J was trimmed by 4 bases and V by 7 bases; bases with no gene match: 9. Germline-derived CDR1 and CDR2 are SQVTM and ANQGSEA. The CDR3 coding sequence is TGCAGCGGAAGGACAGGGGGCGACAGATACGAGCAGTACTTC. Translated: CSGRTGGDRYEQYF.

This chain uses TRBV6-5 with TRBJ2-7; the match to TRBD1 covers 7 bases. Trimming took 5 bases from V and 4 from J; bases not matched to a gene: 8. Germline assignment: CDR1 MNHEY and CDR2 SVGAGI. This CDR3 spans 14 amino acids. This CDR3 reads CASSKTQGWYEQYF. The CDR3 DNA reads TGTGCCAGCAGTAAAACACAGGGGTGGTACGAGCAGTACTTC.

V gene TRBV6-6 combines with J gene TRBJ2-7, with D perhaps given as TRBD1 or TRBD2 (5 bases each). CDR3 length: 14 residues. CDR1 and CDR2 (germline): MNHNY, SVGAGI (reference sequence). With 2 bases removed from V and 0 bases from J, the gap between germline ends came to 8 bases. In DNA, the CDR3 is TGTGCCAGCAGTTACAGGGACGGCTCCTACGAGCAGTACTTC. This codes for CASSYRDGSYEQYF.

The chain links TRBV5-1 to TRBJ2-7; D remains unclear. The CDR3 consists of 14 residues. V was clipped by 5 bases and J by 2 bases, with 14 bases between them. Germline V gene data show CDR1 as SGHRS and CDR2 as YFSETQ. The CDR3 spells CASSLLSTTYEQYF. DNA for the CDR3: TGCGCCAGCAGTTTATTATCAACCACCTACGAGCAGTACTTC.

This chain joins TRBV15 and TRBJ2-4; TRBD2 agrees at 9 bases. The germline V gene encodes CDR1 LNHNV and CDR2 YYDKDF (reference sequence). The CDR3 spans 18 residues. J lost 0 bases, V lost 6 bases, and 12 bases had no gene match. The CDR3 loop reads CATSSPRQREVAKNIQYF. The CDR3 DNA follows: TGTGCCACCAGTTCGCCGCGCCAGCGGGAGGTAGCCAAAAACATTCAGTACTTC.

The chain links TRBV28 to TRBJ2-5, with 7 bases lining up with TRBD1. The V gene end was trimmed by 6 bases and the J gene end by 5 bases; junction bases not matched to a gene: 9. Germline lookup yields CDR1 MDHEN and CDR2 SYDVKM. The CDR3 is made up of 14 amino acids. The CDR3 protein is CASSTRQGLETQYF. CDR3 DNA: TGTGCCAGCAGCACGAGACAGGGATTGGAGACCCAGTACTTC.

V and J are TRBV30 and TRBJ1-2; 10 bases align to TRBD1. Germline assignment: CDR1 GTSNPN and CDR2 SVGIG (reference sequence). The CDR3 totals 13 residues. With V trimmed by 3 bases and J by 7 bases, 5 bases remained unmatched. CDR3 in amino acids: CAWRAGTGVGYTF. The DNA for the CDR3 is TGTGCCTGGAGGGCCGGGACAGGGGTTGGCTACACCTTC.

The chain links TRBV6-5 to TRBJ2-3, with 7 nucleotides matching TRBD2. Germline loops: CDR1 MNHEY, CDR2 SVGAGI. V was clipped by 0 bases and J by 6 bases; unmatched bases: 9. The CDR3 totals 16 residues. CDR3 sequence reads: CASSYSTSAPGDTQYF. The CDR3 region has the DNA TGTGCCAGCAGTTACTCCACTAGCGCCCCCGGGGATACGCAGTATTTT.

The V and J genes are TRBV4-1 and TRBJ2-7; 9 bases are shared with TRBD2. In germline, CDR1 is MGHRA, CDR2 YSYEKL. This CDR3 has 14 amino acids. Losses at the gene ends were 5 bases for V and 0 bases for J; bases not matched to a gene: 2. CDR3: CASSTGLASYEQYF. In DNA, the CDR3 is TGCGCCAGCAGCACGGGACTAGCCTCCTACGAGCAGTACTTC.

V usage is TRBV14 and J usage is TRBJ1-2; the match to TRBD1 covers 9 bases. V trimming: 1 base; J trimming: 3 bases; junction bases outside the gene matches: 3. Germline loops: CDR1 SGHDN, CDR2 FVKESK. This CDR3 comprises 15 residues. The CDR3 loop reads CASSQGTGADYGYTF. The CDR3 DNA sequence: TGTGCCAGCAGCCAAGGGACAGGGGCTGACTATGGCTACACCTTC.